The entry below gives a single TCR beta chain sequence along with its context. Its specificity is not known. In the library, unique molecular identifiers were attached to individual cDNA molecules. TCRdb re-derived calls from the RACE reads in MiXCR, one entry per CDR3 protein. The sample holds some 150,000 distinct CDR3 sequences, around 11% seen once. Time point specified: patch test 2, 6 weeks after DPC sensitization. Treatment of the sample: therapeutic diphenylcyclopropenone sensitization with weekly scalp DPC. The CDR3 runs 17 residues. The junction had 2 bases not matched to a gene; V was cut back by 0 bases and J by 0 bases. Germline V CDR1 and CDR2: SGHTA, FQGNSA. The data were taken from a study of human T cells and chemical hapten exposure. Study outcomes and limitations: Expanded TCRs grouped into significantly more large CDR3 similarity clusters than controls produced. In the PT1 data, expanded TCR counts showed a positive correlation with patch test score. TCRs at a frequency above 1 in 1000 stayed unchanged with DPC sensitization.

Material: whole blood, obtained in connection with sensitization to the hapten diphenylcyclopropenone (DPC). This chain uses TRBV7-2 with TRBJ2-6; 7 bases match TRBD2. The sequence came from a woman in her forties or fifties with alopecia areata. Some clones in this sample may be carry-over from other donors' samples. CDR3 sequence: CASSLASGGSGANVLTF. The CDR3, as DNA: TGTGCCAGCAGCTTAGCCTCGGGGGGCTCTGGGGCCAACGTCCTGACTTTC.